This is a list of T cell receptor beta chains from one sample in a study of T cell repertoires in cytomegalovirus infection. One entry per CDR3 protein, called by TCRdb with MiXCR from the reads. The data hold approximately 400,000 distinct CDR3 sequences, with about 33% observed a single time. The sample comprised PBMCs. The receptors stem from a human donor in good health (CMV status not recorded). Some clones in this sample may be carry-over from other donors' samples. Each CDR3 is given without its conserved first and last residue. Each record gives: V gene, J gene, D gene, CDR3 protein. A D gene is named only where the DNA matches it firmly.

>TRBV6-1|TRBJ2-1|.
ASSTTGFRLAVDNEQF
>TRBV20-1|TRBJ2-3|.
SAAPGIFRTQY
>TRBV6-6|TRBJ2-4|TRBD1
ASSSSPGQGQSTKNIQY
>TRBV7-2|TRBJ1-1|.
ASSLNHWGHQIEAF
>TRBV15|TRBJ1-2|.
ATSRAQGNYGYT
>TRBV20-1|TRBJ1-2|.
SSAGTSYT
>TRBV19|TRBJ2-1|TRBD1
ASTPGQGRRGEQF
>TRBV7-2|TRBJ2-5|TRBD2
ASSRRGGRETQY
>TRBV19|TRBJ2-3|.
ASSMSPNTDTQY
>TRBV10-1|TRBJ2-7|.
ASSEYRVRVYEQY
>TRBV7-2|TRBJ1-3|.
ASSLGPQSSGNTIY
>TRBV2|TRBJ2-3|.
ASSVRENTDTQY
>TRBV19|TRBJ1-1|.
ASSTWTGNTEAF
>TRBV6-8|TRBJ1-3|.
ASSLGPPKSTIY
>TRBV7-2|TRBJ2-7|.
ASSLGVGSGYEQY
>TRBV6-6|TRBJ2-1|.
ASTKGGTYFYNEQF
>TRBV7-8|TRBJ2-7|.
ASSPSGGYYEQY
>TRBV4-2|TRBJ2-4|.
ASSHDELAKNIQY
>TRBV11-2|TRBJ2-3|.
ASSTRDQSTDTQY
>TRBV7-9|TRBJ1-2|TRBD1
ASSARSTGALGYT
>TRBV6-5|TRBJ1-3|.
ASSYSKQARNTIY
>TRBV6-2/TRBV6-3|TRBJ2-7|TRBD1
ASSYSLGQGRGEQY
>TRBV12-3/TRBV12-4|TRBJ2-1|.
ASSFGLISSYNEQF
>TRBV13|TRBJ2-7|.
ASSLRQAPTKQY
>TRBV6-2/TRBV6-3|TRBJ2-6|TRBD1
ASSYGQGRTGANVLT
>TRBV7-9|TRBJ1-2|.
ASSSDRPRNYGYT
>TRBV20-1|TRBJ2-3|.
SAPAQPSTDTQY
>TRBV6-1|TRBJ1-5|.
ASSEALPGGASNQPQH
>TRBV7-2|TRBJ1-4|.
ASSLGGRREKLF
>TRBV7-2|TRBJ2-5|.
ASSSYGDTKY
>TRBV3-1|TRBJ1-5|.
ASSQETWAQPQH
>TRBV3-1|TRBJ1-5|.
ASSPPSGQPQH
>TRBV4-1|TRBJ2-5|.
ASSQGPQETQY
>TRBV7-2|TRBJ1-1|.
ASSSRDRGITEAF
>TRBV5-1|TRBJ1-5|.
ASSLAGRSNQPQH
>TRBV12-3/TRBV12-4|TRBJ2-3|.
ASSLRGTVGDTQY
>TRBV29-1|TRBJ1-2|.
SALPGDYGYT
>TRBV7-9|TRBJ1-3|TRBD1
ASSLATLRQGRRLSGNTIY
>TRBV7-8|TRBJ2-7|TRBD1
ASSASGTGVGQY
>TRBV6-1|TRBJ2-2|TRBD2
ASRGGGETGELF
>TRBV28|TRBJ2-3|TRBD2
ASSLGLAGGPGNTDTQY
>TRBV6-2/TRBV6-3|TRBJ2-7|TRBD1
ASSSPGTASSYEQY
>TRBV19|TRBJ1-3|.
ASSRTVVGNTIY
>TRBV7-2|TRBJ1-2|.
ASSLDLPGGYT
>TRBV7-2|TRBJ1-2|.
ASSLVLELKVYGYT
>TRBV6-1|TRBJ2-5|.
ARSERRRGRETQY
>TRBV24-1|TRBJ2-1|.
ATSDRTKHEQF
>TRBV4-1|TRBJ2-7|.
ASSHGPRQGSTYEQY
>TRBV5-5|TRBJ2-1|TRBD2
ASTLGGLAFEQF
>TRBV11-2|TRBJ2-3|.
ASSHADSRTDTQY
>TRBV19|TRBJ2-2|.
ASSRGRDLTGELF
>TRBV4-3|TRBJ2-3|.
ASSQGGARDTDTQY
>TRBV5-4|TRBJ1-1|.
ASSFKGPMNTEAF
>TRBV7-6|TRBJ2-7|TRBD1
ASSLRDRGDEQY
>TRBV20-1|TRBJ1-2|TRBD1
SALTGQGDGYT
>TRBV7-9|TRBJ2-3|.
ASSTLGGGTDTQY
>TRBV4-1|TRBJ2-7|TRBD2
ASSQRSSLAGNYEQY
>TRBV7-2|TRBJ2-1|TRBD2
ASSFLAGDYEQF
>TRBV12-3/TRBV12-4|TRBJ2-1|TRBD2
TSTTGGRSEQF
>TRBV10-3|TRBJ1-1|TRBD1
AISTTGNTESF